The following is a T cell receptor (beta chain) sequence with its context. This entry is derived from a study of T cell responses to AZD1222 COVID-19 vaccine. Measured with immunoSEQ multiplex PCR; TCRdb has only the in-frame clones, and not every one. The top ten clones hold about 9.5% of a sample with over 100,000 clones, approximately 83% of them seen once. The V gene's germline CDR1 is SGHDT and CDR2 YYEEEE. This CDR3 is built from 14 residues. V shed 0 bases and J shed 4 bases, with 10 bases lying between them. Sample: peripheral blood, taken on day 0 of AZD1222 vaccination. This TCR came from an adult in good health. The V call is TRBV5-6, the J call TRBJ1-2, with no clear D. The CDR3 protein is CASSLGTAFYGYTF. CDR3 bases: TGTGCCAGCAGCTTGGGTACAGCCTTCTATGGCTACACCTTC.